What follows are 26 T cell receptor beta chains derived from one specimen sequenced in a study of neurological immune-mediated disorders. TCRdb re-called the 5' RACE reads through MiXCR, storing one row per CDR3 protein. The table has 100,000 to 150,000 distinct CDR3 sequences, approximately 3.2% seen once. The sequencing input was PBMCs. The origin of the receptors is a woman in her twenties or thirties with multiple sclerosis.

This clonotype has ten or more counts. This sequence joins TRBV7-6 and TRBJ2-1; 13 bases match TRBD2. The length of the CDR3 is 15 residues. In germline, CDR1 is SGHVS, CDR2 FNYEAQ. The V and J ends lost 5 bases and 7 bases, in that order; junction bases with no gene match: 5. The CDR3 bases are TGTGCCAGCAGCGTACTAGCGGGGGGGGGTAATGAGCAGTTCTTC. This translates into CASSVLAGGGNEQFF.

This rearrangement joins TRBV14 to TRBJ1-1; unclear D gene. The germline CDR1 and CDR2 sequences are SGHDN and FVKESK. V dropped 0 bases and J dropped 11 bases, with 13 bases sitting between them. The length of the CDR3 is 13 residues. The CDR3 DNA follows: TGTGCCAGCAGCCAAGATCCCAACCGATCGGCTTTCTTT. This translates into CASSQDPNRSAFF.

This clonotype was observed many times. V gene TRBV7-2 combines with J gene TRBJ2-5, with TRBD1 as a possible D gene (9 bases). The ends were cut back, 2 bases at V and 1 base at J, with 26 bases in the middle. There are 20 residues in the CDR3. Germline lookup yields CDR1 SGHTA and CDR2 FQGNSA. CDR3: CASSLIPGQGALAVQETQYF. The CDR3 nucleotides are TGTGCCAGCAGCTTAATCCCGGGACAGGGAGCACTAGCGGTCCAAGAGACCCAGTACTTC.

At least ten counts were recorded for this clonotype. V is TRBV12-3 or TRBV12-4 and J is TRBJ1-2, with no clear D. V lost 0 bases, J lost 8 bases, and 10 bases lay in between. The CDR3 consists of 13 residues. This CDR3 reads CASSLAKDQGYTF. The CDR3 bases are TGTGCCAGCAGTTTAGCGAAAGATCAAGGCTACACCTTC.

The sample holds many counts of this clonotype. This chain connects TRBV5-1 to TRBJ2-6; D gene unclear. The CDR3 spans 16 residues. Germline CDR1 and CDR2: SGHRS and YFSETQ. V was trimmed by 0 bases and J by 0 bases, leaving 7 bases between them. CDR3 coding DNA: TGCGCCAGCAGCTTGGGGGCCGCCTCTGGGGCCAACGTCCTGACTTTC. This gives the protein CASSLGAASGANVLTF. The variable domain in full, completed from reference TRBV5-1 and TRBJ2-6, reads KAGVTQTPRYLIKTRGQQVTLSCSPISGHRSVSWYQQTPGQGLQFLFEYFSETQRNKGNFPGRFSGRQFSNSRSEMNVSTLELGDSALYLCASSLGAASGANVLTFGAGSRLTVL.

This clonotype was seen ten or more times. The rearrangement links TRBV2 to TRBJ1-1, with TRBD1 as a possible D gene (6 bases). V was pared by 6 bases and J by 3 bases, with 20 bases between. This CDR3 comprises 16 residues. The V gene's germline CDR1 is SNHLY and CDR2 FYNNEI. This CDR3 reads CASSTHSGAGDTEAFF. CDR3 DNA: TGTGCCAGCAGCACACACTCAGGGGCGGGGGACACTGAAGCTTTCTTT. Filled out from reference TRBV2 and TRBJ1-1, the complete variable domain reads EPEVTQTPSHQVTQMGQEVILRCVPISNHLYFYWYRQILGQKVEFLVSFYNNEISEKSEIFDDQFSVERPDGSNFTLKIRSTKLEDSAMYFCASSTHSGAGDTEAFFGQGTRLTVV.

V usage is TRBV25-1 and J usage is TRBJ2-5; D is unclear. CDR3 length: 15 residues. Germline-derived CDR1 and CDR2 are MGHDK and SYGVNS. The V and J ends lost 3 bases and 2 bases respectively, with 13 bases between them. CDR3 residues: CASSEVKGTQETQYF. DNA of the CDR3: TGTGCCAGCAGTGAGGTTAAGGGAACTCAAGAGACCCAGTACTTC.

This clonotype was detected many times. CDR3 loop: CASSLPRGSPGANVLTF. The CDR3 region has the DNA TGTGCCAGCAGCTTACCCAGGGGTTCTCCTGGGGCCAACGTCCTGACTTTC. This chain joins TRBV7-9 and TRBJ2-6; possible D gene TRBD1, 6 bases. Germline assignment: CDR1 SEHNR and CDR2 FQNEAQ (reference sequence). This CDR3 is built from 17 residues. V lost 2 bases to trimming and J lost 2 bases, with 13 bases between them.

The sample holds many counts of this clonotype. This CDR3 is CSARGPLASNEKLFF. Written as DNA, the CDR3 is TGCAGTGCTAGAGGTCCGCTCGCATCTAATGAAAAACTGTTTTTT. This rearrangement joins TRBV20-1 to TRBJ1-4, with unresolved D. Germline CDR1 is DFQATT and CDR2 is SNEGSKA (reference sequence). Trimming cost V 1 base and J 3 bases, with 12 bases left between them. The CDR3 is 15 amino acids.

Many counts were recorded for this clonotype. The chain employs TRBV5-1 and TRBJ2-1; 8 nucleotides line up with TRBD2. There are 14 residues in the CDR3. V shed 6 bases and J 5 bases; nucleotides not matched to a gene: 7. The germline CDR1 and CDR2 sequences are SGHRS and YFSETQ. DNA of the CDR3: TGCGCCAGCACCAATAGCGGGAACAACAATGAGCAGTTCTTC. This codes for CASTNSGNNNEQFF.

This clonotype was counted only a few times. The CDR3 DNA follows: TGTGCCAGCAGCTTATTCGGGGGTGCTTTGAACGAGCAGTACTTC. It is translated as CASSLFGGALNEQYF. The V call is TRBV7-2, the J call TRBJ2-7, with D maybe TRBD2 (6 bases). The V gene's germline CDR1 is SGHTA and CDR2 FQGNSA. The CDR3 spans 15 residues. V shed 2 bases and J shed 5 bases, with 16 bases lying between them.

This clonotype was seen repeatedly, ten times or more. This sequence joins TRBV4-1 and TRBJ2-3, with D unclear. The CDR3 is made up of 12 amino acids. The germline CDR1 and CDR2 sequences are MGHRA and YSYEKL. V lost 3 bases, J lost 11 bases, and 12 bases lay in between. As DNA, the CDR3 is TGCGCCAGCAGCCAGAGTAGTTCTAGGCAGTATTTT. Its protein is CASSQSSSRQYF.

The table lists this clonotype with many counts. V and J are TRBV2 and TRBJ1-4; a possible D gene is TRBD1 (5 bases). The V end was cut by 7 bases, the J end by 8 bases, with 17 bases between. The CDR3 contains 14 residues. CDR1 is SNHLY and CDR2 is FYNNEI in the germline V gene. CDR3 amino acids: CASILWQGGEKLFF. The DNA for the CDR3 is TGTGCCAGCATATTGTGGCAGGGAGGCGAAAAACTGTTTTTT.

The sample holds many counts of this clonotype. The chain is built from TRBV20-1 and TRBJ1-5; tentatively, D is TRBD1 (5 bases). The germline V gene has CDR1 DFQATT and CDR2 SNEGSKA (reference sequence). Trimming shortened V by 1 base and J by 7 bases, and 17 bases separated the two germline ends. CDR3 length: 15 amino acids. CDR3 nucleotide sequence: TGCAGTGCTAGAGTGGGCGGGGGATCGGGACAGCCCCAGCATTTT. Its translation is CSARVGGGSGQPQHF.

This clonotype was counted ten times or more. J is TRBJ2-7 and V is TRBV27; 7 bases are a match to TRBD1. Germline lookup yields CDR1 MNHEY and CDR2 SMNVEV (reference sequence). This CDR3 comprises 13 residues. J was trimmed by 7 bases and V by 2 bases; bases with no gene match: 5. DNA of the CDR3: TGTGCCAGCAGTTTAGGAGTCAGGGGGGAGCAGTACTTC. Its translation is CASSLGVRGEQYF.

Ten or more counts support this clonotype. The V and J genes are TRBV7-2 and TRBJ1-5; D remains ambiguous. Per germline, CDR1 SGHTA and CDR2 FQGNSA. Trimming stripped 1 base from V and 2 bases from J, with 9 bases between. This CDR3 has 15 residues. CDR3 nucleotide sequence: TGTGCCAGCAGCTTAGGAGGGTCGGGCAATCAGCCCCAGCATTTT. Its translation: CASSLGGSGNQPQHF. The full variable domain, with the rest looked up from reference TRBV7-2 and TRBJ1-5, is GAGVSQSPSNKVTEKGKDVELRCDPISGHTALYWYRQSLGQGLEFLIYFQGNSAPDKSGLPSDRFSAERTGGSVSTLTIQRTQQEDSAVYLCASSLGGSGNQPQHFGDGTRLSIL.

This clonotype was counted ten times or more. This rearrangement joins TRBV4-3 to TRBJ2-4; unclear D gene. Germline V gives CDR1 LGHNA, CDR2 YSLEER. V lost 0 bases to trimming and J lost 0 bases, with 9 bases between them. The CDR3 is 16 amino acids. The chain's CDR3 is CASSQETDIAKNIQYF. CDR3 DNA sequence: TGCGCCAGCAGCCAAGAGACGGATATAGCCAAAAACATTCAGTACTTC.

This clonotype has ten or more counts. The chain uses TRBV2 and TRBJ2-2; 13 positions match TRBD2. This CDR3 region has 17 residues. CDR1 is SNHLY and CDR2 is FYNNEI in the germline V gene. With V trimmed by 6 bases and J by 1 base, 5 bases remained unmatched. This chain's CDR3 is CASRLTSGGMNTGELFF. CDR3 coding DNA: TGTGCCAGCAGGCTGACTAGCGGGGGGATGAACACCGGGGAGCTGTTTTTT.

In this sample, this clonotype turned up many times. This chain connects TRBV20-1 to TRBJ2-7; 9 bases map to TRBD2. Trimming removed 2 bases from V and 6 bases from J; junction bases left unmatched: 11. Germline CDR1 DFQATT, CDR2 SNEGSKA (reference sequence). The CDR3 is 15 amino acids. CDR3 protein: CSARYSTSGWSEQYF. The CDR3 nucleotides read TGCAGTGCTAGATACTCAACTAGCGGGTGGTCCGAGCAGTACTTC.

In its sample, this clonotype was seen many times. The V call is TRBV7-2, the J call TRBJ2-3, with TRBD1 matching over 11 bases. Looked up from germline, CDR1 is SGHTA and CDR2 is FQGNSA. With 4 bases clipped from V and 4 bases from J, the junction kept 7 bases outside the gene matches. The CDR3 length is 16 residues. The CDR3 here is CASSSWPGQGADTQYF. The CDR3 nucleotides read TGTGCCAGCAGCTCCTGGCCGGGACAGGGGGCAGATACGCAGTATTTT.

This clonotype was seen many times. This chain joins TRBV12-5 and TRBJ2-7; the match to TRBD1 covers 12 bases. The CDR3 has 14 residues. Losses at the gene ends were 7 bases for V and 5 bases for J; bases not matched to a gene: 6. Germline-derived CDR1 and CDR2 are LGHNT and FRNRAP. DNA for the CDR3: TGTGCTAGTGCTTACGGGACAGGGGGCGACGAGCAGTACTTC. Translating it yields CASAYGTGGDEQYF.

This clonotype was recorded many times. V and J are TRBV5-1 and TRBJ2-5; 9 bases match TRBD1. The CDR3 totals 15 residues. J lost 0 bases, V lost 4 bases, and 4 bases had no gene match. CDR1 and CDR2 (germline): SGHRS, YFSETQ. The CDR3 loop reads CASSGGTGNQETQYF. CDR3 nucleotides: TGCGCCAGCAGCGGGGGGACAGGGAACCAAGAGACCCAGTACTTC.

This clonotype was counted at least ten times. The chain recombines TRBV7-2 with TRBJ1-1; no definite D call. This CDR3 has 15 amino acids. Looked up from germline, CDR1 is SGHTA and CDR2 is FQGNSA. Trimming left V 4 bases short and J 1 base short, with 13 bases between. This CDR3 reads CASSSRRTANTEAFF. In DNA form, the CDR3 reads TGTGCCAGCAGCTCTAGGCGAACAGCGAACACTGAAGCTTTCTTT.

V gene TRBV19 combines with J gene TRBJ2-5; tentative D call: TRBD1 (7 bases). Trimming took 0 bases from V and 2 from J, leaving 10 bases between them. Germline V gives CDR1 LNHDA, CDR2 SQIVND (reference sequence). The CDR3 covers 15 residues. In nucleotides, the CDR3 is TGTGCCAGTAGTATAGAGGGGGGACAGCAAGAGACCCAGTACTTC. Translated: CASSIEGGQQETQYF. Filled out from reference TRBV19 and TRBJ2-5, the complete variable domain reads DGGITQSPKYLFRKEGQNVTLSCEQNLNHDAMYWYRQDPGQGLRLIYYSQIVNDFQKGDIAEGYSVSREKKESFPLTVTSAQKNPTAFYLCASSIEGGQQETQYFGPGTRLLVL.

This clonotype was recorded at least ten times. The CDR3 DNA is TGCAGTGCTACGGGCGGGATGGGCGCCTACGAGCAGTACTTC. Translated, it gives CSATGGMGAYEQYF. V and J are TRBV20-1 and TRBJ2-7; a possible D gene is TRBD2 (6 bases). Trimming left V 4 bases short and J 2 bases short, with 15 bases between. The CDR3 is made up of 14 amino acids. Per germline, CDR1 DFQATT and CDR2 SNEGSKA (reference sequence).

This clonotype was picked up many times. The V gene is TRBV20-1, the J gene TRBJ1-2, with a weak D call TRBD1 (5 bases). The CDR3 loop spans 12 amino acids. Germline V gene sequence: CDR1 DFQATT, CDR2 SNEGSKA (reference sequence). V lost 0 bases and J lost 6, with 8 bases in between. DNA for the CDR3: TGCAGTGCTAGAGATCGACAGAATGGCTACACCTTC. Translating it yields CSARDRQNGYTF.